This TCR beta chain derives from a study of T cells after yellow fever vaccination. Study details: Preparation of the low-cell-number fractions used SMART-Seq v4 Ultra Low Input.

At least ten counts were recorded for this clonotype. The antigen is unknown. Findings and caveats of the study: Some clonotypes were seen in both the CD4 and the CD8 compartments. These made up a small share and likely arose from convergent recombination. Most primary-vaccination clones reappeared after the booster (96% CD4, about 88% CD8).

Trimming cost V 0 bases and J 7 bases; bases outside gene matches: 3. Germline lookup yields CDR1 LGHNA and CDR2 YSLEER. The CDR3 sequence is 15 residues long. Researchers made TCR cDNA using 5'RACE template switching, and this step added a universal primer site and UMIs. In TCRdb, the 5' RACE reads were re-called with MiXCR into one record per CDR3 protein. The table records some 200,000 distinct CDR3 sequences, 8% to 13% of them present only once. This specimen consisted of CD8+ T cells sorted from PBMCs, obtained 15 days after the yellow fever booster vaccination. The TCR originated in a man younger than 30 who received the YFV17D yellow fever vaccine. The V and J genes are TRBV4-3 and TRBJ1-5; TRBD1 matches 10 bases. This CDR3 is CASSQDWTGGQPQHF. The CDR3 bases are TGCGCCAGCAGCCAAGACTGGACAGGGGGGCAGCCCCAGCATTTT.